This T cell receptor beta chain stems from a study of blood T cell repertoires in COVID-19 (dated by TCRdb to about 2020). With respect to the entire study: Collaborator samples came from the United States, Italy and Spain and covered acute and convalescent phases of COVID-19. The prospective study material was composed of cDNA or gDNA derived from T cells, B-cell-depleted T cells, or PBMCs. Deeply sampled blood TCRbeta repertoires from subjects exposed to, actively infected with, or recovered from COVID-19 were included in the dataset. The repertoires were released in a freely available public database intended as a resource for research on the immune response to SARS-CoV-2. Samples were obtained from the ongoing ImmuneRACE study (first 160 participants) and from about 1,300 subjects provided by 6 global collaborators. Sample metadata almost always included a de-identified subject ID, COVID-19 status, age in years and sex. Where available, HLA class I and class II types were taken from metadata supplied by the sample provider and were not determined by assay-based typing.

Study-wide conclusions, independent of this receptor: The quantity of clinical and demographic metadata differed by source and by participant and was supplied without curation.

Counted from cysteine to phenylalanine, this CDR3 has 15 amino acids. The entry retains the CDR3 DNA only, 45 bases that are in frame from base 1. V lost 5 bases and J lost 6 bases, and the count of bases not matched to a germline gene is 7. Per the germline V gene (reference sequence), LGHDT is the CDR1 and YNNKEL is the CDR2. TCRbeta CDR3 regions were amplified from genomic DNA using the immunoSEQ Assay, a bias-controlled multiplex PCR. Turning to the authors' computational methods: Within the assay, amplification of reference gene primers was used to estimate how many nucleated cells each sample contained. To quantify the absolute abundance of each unique TCRbeta CDR3 rearrangement, sequence reads were collapsed and filtered. Productive Simpson clonality was computed per sample as the square root of Simpson's diversity index over productive rearrangements. Imported from immuneACCESS, the table was reduced by TCRdb to in-frame sequences with V and J called. These copies leave out some clones; in studies compared against another copy, an unresolved V gene accounts for under half, and the cause of the remainder is not known. The DNA gave D and trimming, while V, J and clone size come from that table. This sample gives around 94,000 clones in total; 80% to 90% of them show up just once. Jointly, the top ten make up about 1.7% of the sample.

Each collaborating institution followed its own protocols to collect whole blood in K2EDTA tubes. Collaborator samples were shipped for TCRbeta analysis as frozen whole blood, isolated PBMCs, or DNA extracted from either sample type. A note on this clone: Its antigen is unknown. No base quality values were provided; no much bigger clone lies one nucleotide off.

The sequence links TRBV3-1 (or the pseudogene TRBV3-2) to TRBJ2-7, with TRBD2 matching 13 junction bases. The specimen was peripheral blood. This receptor was obtained from an elderly man with acute or convalescent COVID-19. The sequenced DNA is TGTGCCAGCAGCTTGAGGACTAGCGGGAGCCTCGAGCAGTACTTC. Translated, it reads CASSLRTSGSLEQYF.